This T cell receptor (beta chain) came from a study of cytomegalovirus exposure and HLA in healthy donors. Study-wide results and limits: According to a later analysis, donors in an Asian-associated ancestry cluster reportedly had fewer N-insertions than the roughly 670-donor mean. When analyzed later, a missense DCLRE1C variant was found to be linked to TCR beta V- and J-gene trimming. Analysis performed later found 16,951 TCR beta sequences associated with HLA alleles at 0.05 false discovery rate.

A word on this clone: Its antigen is not identified.

The donors, nominally healthy at sampling, likely had unrecorded immune exposures. PCR was performed using 60 Vbeta and 13 Jbeta primers. Sequencing was performed with immunoSEQ multiplex PCR; in TCRdb, only in-frame clones are kept and a portion is missing. The sample lists 130,000 or so clones, approximately 80% seen once, with about 3% in the top ten. From germline, CDR1 is MRHNA and CDR2 SNTAGT. The CDR3 is made up of 14 amino acids. With 3 bases clipped from V and 8 bases from J, the junction kept 2 bases outside the gene matches. The origin of this receptor is a woman younger than 30 in good health and CMV-seropositive. The chain employs TRBV6-4 and TRBJ2-1, with TRBD2 identical over 12 bases. Sequences were obtained from PBMCs. The CDR3 loop is CASSETSGGDEQFF. The DNA of the CDR3 is TGTGCCAGCAGTGAGACTAGCGGGGGAGATGAGCAGTTCTTC.